Sequencing of this T cell receptor beta chain was carried out in a study of OX40 agonist ivuxolimab in advanced cancers. Study overall: Those treated in dose escalation had hepatocellular carcinoma, melanoma, renal cell cancer or head and neck cancer.

By sample fraction, this clone is medium-sized. Antigen: not known. Study outcomes and limitations: With doses of 0.1 to 3.0 mg/kg, CD4+ and CD8+ blood T cells had undergone clonal expansion by week 6. At 0.1-3.0 mg/kg, partial responders had clonal expansion among the lowest observed. CD8+ T cells showed, on average, more clonal expansion than CD4+ cells.

The assay was immunoSEQ multiplex PCR, and TCRdb's table has in-frame clones only and misses some. Counted here are under 85,000 clones, around 86% occurring once; the ten biggest clones make up 0.76%. V shed 2 bases and J shed 6 bases, with 16 bases lying between them. The CDR3 contains 15 residues. Per germline, CDR1 MNHNS and CDR2 SASEGT. The clonotype originates from an adult with an advanced solid tumor such as melanoma, head and neck, liver or kidney cancer. This chain links TRBV6-1 with TRBJ1-2; unclear D gene. The input for sequencing was CD4+ or CD8+ T cells sorted from blood, taken in a trial of the OX40 agonist ivuxolimab. CDR3 sequence (DNA): TGTGCCAGCAGTGAACTGGGCAGGACTTCGGATGGCTACACCTTC. Its protein is CASSELGRTSDGYTF.